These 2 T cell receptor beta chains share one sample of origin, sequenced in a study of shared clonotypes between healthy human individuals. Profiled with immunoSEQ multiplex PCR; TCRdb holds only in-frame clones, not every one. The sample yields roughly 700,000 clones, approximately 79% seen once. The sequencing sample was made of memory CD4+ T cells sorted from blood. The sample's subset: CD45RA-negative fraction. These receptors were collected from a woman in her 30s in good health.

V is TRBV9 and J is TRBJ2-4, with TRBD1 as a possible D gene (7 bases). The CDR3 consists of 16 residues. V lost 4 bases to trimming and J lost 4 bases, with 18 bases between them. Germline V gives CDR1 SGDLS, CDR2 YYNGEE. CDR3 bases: TGTGCCAGCAGCTCCCTGGGACTGGGACAGAAAAACATTCAGTACTTC. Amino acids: CASSSLGLGQKNIQYF.

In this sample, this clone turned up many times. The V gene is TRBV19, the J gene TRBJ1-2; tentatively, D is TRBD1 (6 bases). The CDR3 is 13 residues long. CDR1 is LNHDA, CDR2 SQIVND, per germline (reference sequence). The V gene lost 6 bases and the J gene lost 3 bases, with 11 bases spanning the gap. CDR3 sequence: CASSIDRYYGYTF. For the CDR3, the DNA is TGTGCCAGTAGCATCGACAGGTACTATGGCTACACCTTC.